The 31 T cell receptor beta chains in this list originate from one sample, sequenced in a study of HIV-infected patients and healthy controls. Antiretroviral therapy had run roughly three months, about 14 weeks, before follow-up blood collection. No cell fractionation was done, so the repertoire covers all unsorted peripheral blood T cells. Around 500 ng RNA was reverse transcribed with alpha and beta constant-region primers. Alpha and beta chain libraries were made separately by chain-specific third strand synthesis with multiplexing indices. MiXCR was run by TCRdb on the 5' RACE reads, yielding one entry per CDR3 protein. The data contain over 6,500 distinct CDR3 sequences, over 9.5% of them singletons. Sequencing was performed on blood, taken during antiretroviral therapy. These receptors all stem from an adult with HIV infection.

This rearrangement joins TRBV11-2 to TRBJ1-1; a weak D match, TRBD1 (5 bases). Germline V gene lookup returns CDR1 SGHAT and CDR2 FQNNGV. The V and J ends lost 8 bases and 4 bases respectively, with 23 bases between them. This CDR3 region has 16 residues. Here the CDR3 reads CASVGSSGVGGTEAFF. CDR3 DNA: TGTGCCAGCGTCGGAAGTAGTGGGGTGGGGGGCACTGAAGCTTTCTTT.

This clonotype was recorded a few times. The chain joins TRBV7-2 to TRBJ2-7; perhaps TRBD1 as D (6 bases). The germline gives CDR1 SGHTA, CDR2 FQGNSA. V was trimmed by 5 bases and J by 6 bases, leaving 14 bases between them. This CDR3 spans 13 amino acids. DNA of the CDR3: TGTGCCAGCAGCCCCCGGACAGTTGTCGAGCAGTACTTC. It translates to CASSPRTVVEQYF.

By share, this clonotype counts as medium-sized. This chain joins TRBV13 and TRBJ1-2; TRBD1 agrees at 7 bases. Unmatched junction bases numbered 9, after V lost 4 bases and J lost 7 bases. From germline, CDR1 is PRHDT and CDR2 FYEKMQ (reference sequence). CDR3 size: 14 residues. As DNA, the CDR3 is TGTGCCAGCAGCTCTTGGGACAGCACTGCTGGCTACACCTTC. Its translation: CASSSWDSTAGYTF.

This clonotype is labeled medium-sized. The gene calls are TRBV11-2 and TRBJ2-1; D assignment may be TRBD1 or TRBD2 (5 bases each). Germline assignment: CDR1 SGHAT and CDR2 FQNNGV. This CDR3 has 13 amino acids. V lost 5 bases, J lost 7 bases, and 12 bases lay in between. The CDR3: CASSLYEGNEQFF. In DNA, the CDR3 is TGTGCCAGCAGCCTGTACGAGGGGAATGAGCAGTTCTTC.

By share, this clonotype ranks as medium-sized. The chain employs TRBV28 and TRBJ1-5; 7 positions agree with TRBD1. CDR1 is MDHEN and CDR2 is SYDVKM in the germline V gene. The ends lost 2 bases at V and 4 bases at J; junction bases unmatched: 8. The CDR3 extends over 16 amino acids. DNA for the CDR3: TGTGCCAGCAGTTTACCCGCGACAGGGCGGAATCAGCCCCAGCATTTT. This codes for CASSLPATGRNQPQHF.

V usage is TRBV6-5 and J usage is TRBJ2-7; TRBD2 matches at 9 bases. Losses at the gene ends were 8 bases for V and 0 bases for J; bases not matched to a gene: 5. This CDR3 has 14 residues. Germline V gene data show CDR1 as MNHEY and CDR2 as SVGAGI. The CDR3 DNA sequence: TGTGCCAGCCGGGGACTAGCTATCTCCTACGAGCAGTACTTC. Its translation is CASRGLAISYEQYF.

This rearrangement joins TRBV19 to TRBJ2-6, with D perhaps matching TRBD1 (6 bases). Trimming pared 5 bases from V and 2 bases from J, leaving 13 bases between. Germline lookup yields CDR1 LNHDA and CDR2 SQIVND (reference sequence). CDR3 size: 16 residues. Here the CDR3 reads CASSQLTGTGANVLTF. DNA of the CDR3: TGTGCCAGTAGTCAACTTACAGGGACTGGGGCCAACGTCCTGACTTTC.

This clonotype qualifies as medium-sized (0.01 to 0.1%). The V gene is TRBV3-1, the J gene TRBJ2-1, with 8 bases lining up with TRBD2. V lost 5 bases to trimming and J lost 2 bases; unmatched junction nucleotides: 5. CDR1 is LGHDT and CDR2 is YNNKEL in the germline V gene (reference sequence). The CDR3 runs 15 residues. The CDR3 loop reads CASSGPSGPYNEQFF. DNA of the CDR3: TGTGCCAGCAGCGGGCCTAGCGGGCCCTACAATGAGCAGTTCTTC.

By proportion, this clonotype is medium-sized. The V gene is TRBV12-3 or TRBV12-4, the J gene TRBJ2-2, with a possible D match to TRBD2 (6 bases). This CDR3 is built from 13 residues. V was pared by 3 bases and J by 5 bases, with 7 bases between. CDR3 region: CASSFGGTGELFF. The CDR3, as DNA: TGTGCCAGCAGTTTCGGGGGAACCGGGGAGCTGTTTTTT.

This clonotype has just a few counts. This chain connects TRBV6-4 to TRBJ2-3; D not resolved. The CDR3 is 14 amino acids. Trimming took off 2 bases at V and 0 bases at J, with 6 bases between the two ends. The germline V gene has CDR1 MRHNA and CDR2 SNTAGT. This CDR3 is CASSDGPSTDTQYF. As DNA, the CDR3 is TGTGCCAGCAGTGACGGGCCCAGCACAGATACGCAGTATTTT.

This clonotype was found many times. The chain uses TRBV18 and TRBJ1-1; 12 nucleotides line up with TRBD1. V shed 5 bases, J shed 1 base, and the junction held 11 bases outside the gene matches. The V gene's germline CDR1 is KGHSH and CDR2 LQKENI. This CDR3 spans 18 amino acids. CDR3 in amino acids: CASSSTGTGGASNTEAFF. In DNA form, the CDR3 reads TGTGCCAGCTCATCAACCGGGACAGGGGGCGCGTCGAACACTGAAGCTTTCTTT.

In this sample, this clonotype is medium-sized. V gene TRBV5-1 combines with J gene TRBJ2-2, with D unclear. From germline, CDR1 is SGHRS and CDR2 YFSETQ. V shed 2 bases and J shed 4 bases, with 0 bases lying between them. This CDR3 contains 11 residues. The CDR3 sequence: CASSFTGELFF. CDR3 nucleotides: TGCGCCAGCAGCTTCACCGGGGAGCTGTTTTTT.

By share of the sample, this clonotype is large. This chain joins TRBV7-9 and TRBJ2-1, with D unclear. The CDR3 runs 14 residues. Germline values: CDR1 SEHNR, CDR2 FQNEAQ (reference sequence). Between the trimmed V and J ends, which lost 0 bases and 2 bases, there was a span of 5 bases. The CDR3 nucleotides read TGTGCCAGCAGCTTAGCGGGGACCTACAATGAGCAGTTCTTC. Encoded protein: CASSLAGTYNEQFF.

By frequency in the sample, this clonotype is medium-sized. The rearrangement links TRBV2 to TRBJ1-5, with unresolved D. The germline V gene encodes CDR1 SNHLY and CDR2 FYNNEI. V gave up 2 bases and J gave up 2 bases, with 4 bases separating them. The CDR3 is 13 residues long. CDR3 protein: CASSEQGNQPQHF. For the CDR3, the DNA is TGTGCCAGCAGTGAACAGGGCAATCAGCCCCAGCATTTT.

The chain has TRBV9 and TRBJ2-1; D gene unclear. Looked up from germline, CDR1 is SGDLS and CDR2 is YYNGEE. This CDR3 spans 15 amino acids. Trimming left V 4 bases short and J 4 bases short, with 15 bases between. The CDR3 loop is CASSPNWLVYNEQFF. CDR3 DNA sequence: TGTGCCAGCAGCCCTAACTGGTTGGTATACAATGAGCAGTTCTTC.

In its sample, this clonotype is medium-sized. This chain joins TRBV7-7 and TRBJ2-3; 9 positions match TRBD2. The V and J ends lost 8 bases and 6 bases, in that order; junction bases with no gene match: 12. The CDR3 is 15 amino acids. Germline V lookup: CDR1 SSHAT, CDR2 FNYEAQ (reference sequence). The CDR3 sequence: CASARGLADWDTQYF. CDR3 in DNA: TGTGCCAGCGCCCGGGGACTAGCCGACTGGGATACGCAGTATTTT.

This clonotype is medium-sized within its sample. The V call is TRBV6-6, the J call TRBJ1-1; 8 positions match TRBD1. The trim removed 6 bases at V and 1 base at J, leaving 10 bases unmatched. CDR1 and CDR2 from the germline V gene are MNHNY and SVGAGI (reference sequence). The CDR3 is 16 amino acids. The chain's CDR3 is CASRSRAGGANTEAFF. The CDR3 DNA is TGTGCCAGCAGGTCGCGGGCAGGGGGCGCGAACACTGAAGCTTTCTTT.

By its share, this clonotype is medium-sized. This chain's CDR3 is CASSPWNSGAGDTQYF. Here the CDR3 DNA reads TGTGCCAGCAGCCCTTGGAATAGCGGGGCGGGAGATACGCAGTATTTT. The genes are TRBV11-2 and TRBJ2-3, with TRBD2 matching 8 bases. Germline assignment: CDR1 SGHAT and CDR2 FQNNGV. The length of the CDR3 is 16 residues. The junction had 12 bases not matched to a gene; V was cut back by 5 bases and J by 5 bases.

In its sample, this clonotype was seen many times. This sequence joins TRBV7-2 and TRBJ2-1, with 8 positions matching TRBD2. With V trimmed by 1 base and J by 4 bases, 3 bases remained unmatched. CDR3 length equals 15 residues. Germline CDR1 reads SGHTA; CDR2 reads FQGNSA. CDR3 sequence (DNA): TGTGCCAGCAGCTTAGGGACTAGCAGGTACAATGAGCAGTTCTTC. Encoded protein: CASSLGTSRYNEQFF.

This clonotype has a count of ten or more. The chain has TRBV5-6 and TRBJ1-2; D uncertain. This CDR3 region has 13 residues. The germline V and J ends were trimmed by 0 bases and 2 bases, with 5 bases remaining between them. Germline V gives CDR1 SGHDT, CDR2 YYEEEE. CDR3 loop: CASSLEPNYGYTF. In DNA form, the CDR3 reads TGTGCCAGCAGCTTGGAACCAAACTATGGCTACACCTTC.

By proportion, this clonotype is medium-sized. Germline and junction disagree at one end, which may indicate a read error. This chain uses TRBV20-1 with TRBJ1-4, with 9 bases lining up with TRBD1. The CDR3 totals 14 residues. The V gene's germline CDR1 is DFQATT and CDR2 SNEGSKA (reference sequence). CDR3 nucleotides: TGCAGCGCTAACAGGGGGCTAACTAATGAAAAACTGTTTTTT. Translated: CSANRGLTNEKLFF.

The J gene is TRBJ2-7, the V gene TRBV19; no clear D gene. Trimming left V 4 bases short and J 6 bases short, with 7 bases between. The germline V gene encodes CDR1 LNHDA and CDR2 SQIVND (reference sequence). CDR3 length equals 11 residues. CDR3 nucleotide sequence: TGTGCCAGTAGTAATCCGATCGAGCAGTACTTC. Protein product: CASSNPIEQYF.

This clonotype has just a few counts. V gene TRBV2 combines with J gene TRBJ2-1; possibly TRBD1 for D (6 bases). The CDR3 is 14 residues long. V was shortened by 4 bases and J by 6 bases, with 13 bases between the two germline ends. CDR1 is SNHLY and CDR2 is FYNNEI in the germline V gene. The CDR3 reads CASSVNRVGNEQFF. CDR3 in DNA: TGTGCCAGCAGTGTGAACAGGGTGGGCAATGAGCAGTTCTTC. Supplemented by reference TRBV2 and TRBJ2-1, the full variable domain reads EPEVTQTPSHQVTQMGQEVILRCVPISNHLYFYWYRQILGQKVEFLVSFYNNEISEKSEIFDDQFSVERPDGSNFTLKIRSTKLEDSAMYFCASSVNRVGNEQFFGPGTRLTVL.

This clonotype occurred many times. The chain couples TRBV21-1 to TRBJ1-1. TRBV21-1 is designated a pseudogene. This CDR3 has 15 residues. This CDR3 is CASSKGNNPRPEAFF. In DNA form, the CDR3 reads TGTGCCAGCAGCAAAGGGAATAACCCAAGGCCTGAAGCTTTCTTT.

This clonotype was picked up many times. The rearrangement links TRBV6-4 to TRBJ1-1; D is uncertain. The V gene's germline CDR1 is MRHNA and CDR2 SNTAGT. The CDR3 is 13 amino acids. The V end was cut by 4 bases, the J end by 1 base, with 7 bases between. The CDR3 spells CASSADRNTEAFF. The DNA of the CDR3 is TGTGCCAGCAGTGCAGATAGGAACACTGAAGCTTTCTTT.

There are many counts of this clonotype. The chain is built from TRBV6-6 and TRBJ1-5; 7 nucleotides line up with TRBD1. CDR1 and CDR2 from the germline V gene are MNHNY and SVGAGI (reference sequence). Trimming took 6 bases from V and 0 from J; bases not matched to a gene: 8. The CDR3 length is 16 residues. The CDR3 here is CASSRHDRVSNQPQHF. Written as DNA, the CDR3 is TGTGCCAGCAGCCGACATGACAGGGTTAGCAATCAGCCCCAGCATTTT.

The genes are TRBV5-1 and TRBJ1-2; D perhaps matches TRBD1 (6 bases). The CDR3 covers 14 residues. Germline V CDR1 and CDR2: SGHRS, YFSETQ. V was clipped by 3 bases and J by 3 bases, with 12 bases between them. CDR3 DNA: TGCGCCAGCAGCTGGAGGGACACCGACTATGGCTACACCTTC. The encoded protein is CASSWRDTDYGYTF.

By share of the sample, this clonotype is medium-sized. The chain has TRBV7-9 and TRBJ2-6; 9 nucleotides line up with TRBD1. The CDR3 has 16 amino acids. After removal of 5 bases from V and 4 bases from J, the junction contained 6 bases not matched to a gene. Germline V gene lookup returns CDR1 SEHNR and CDR2 FQNEAQ (reference sequence). CDR3 in DNA: TGTGCCAGCAGCCGTACACAGGGGGCAGGGGCCAACGTCCTGACTTTC. This codes for CASSRTQGAGANVLTF.

The chain joins TRBV12-3 or TRBV12-4 to TRBJ1-2; no definite D call. There are 12 residues in the CDR3. The V end lost 5 bases, the J end lost 7 bases, and 11 bases lay between the germline ends. The CDR3, as DNA: TGTGCCAGCAGTCCCCGTCCGTTTGGCTACACCTTC. This sequence encodes CASSPRPFGYTF.

This clonotype is termed medium-sized (0.01 to 0.1%). The gene calls are TRBV29-1 and TRBJ1-1; D ambiguous. Trimming took off 4 bases at V and 11 bases at J, with 14 bases between the two ends. The CDR3 covers 11 residues. Looked up from germline, CDR1 is SQVTM and CDR2 is ANQGSEA. CDR3 in amino acids: CSVVRLKNAFF. Written as DNA, the CDR3 is TGCAGCGTTGTCCGCTTAAAGAACGCTTTCTTT.

By proportion, this clonotype is medium-sized. The J gene is TRBJ2-5, the V gene TRBV20-1; 7 bases are shared with TRBD2. Losses at the gene ends were 3 bases for V and 5 bases for J; bases not matched to a gene: 18. This CDR3 has 17 residues. CDR1 DFQATT and CDR2 SNEGSKA come from the germline V gene (reference sequence). Here the CDR3 reads CSARASGTIQEGETQYF. CDR3 sequence (DNA): TGCAGTGCTAGGGCTAGCGGAACCATCCAGGAGGGCGAGACCCAGTACTTC.